These T cell receptor beta chains were read from a single sample in a study of blood T cell repertoires in COVID-19. The protocol was immunoSEQ multiplex PCR, while the TCRdb copy is restricted to in-frame clones and leaves out a portion. The table lists 340,000 or so clones, roughly 87% of them singletons, with 1% in the top ten. The sequencing input was peripheral blood. The receptors shown here come from a man between 50 and 59 years old with active or convalescent COVID-19. CDR3s include the opening cysteine and the closing phenylalanine or tryptophan. The D gene is left open where the match is weak. Rows may omit the clone size; those that give it use once, few, many or a size class.

j_gene	d_gene	v_gene	abundance	CDR3aa	CDR3nt
TRBJ1-3	TRBD1	TRBV7-2	few	CASSLLPGGPAGSGNTIYF	TGTGCCAGCAGCTTACTACCAGGGGGCCCCGCCGGCTCTGGAAACACCATATATTTT
TRBJ1-2	-	TRBV10-3	-	CAISESSSGRGYSRGYTF	TGTGCCATCAGTGAGTCGTCTTCCGGCAGGGGCTATAGCCGCGGCTACACCTTC
TRBJ1-2	-	TRBV2	-	CAVRWAPDRSIYGYTF	TGTGCCGTCAGATGGGCCCCAGACAGAAGTATCTATGGCTACACCTTC
TRBJ2-7	TRBD1	TRBV10-3	-	CAINQGVLTYEQYF	TGTGCCATCAATCAGGGGGTTTTGACCTACGAGCAGTACTTC
TRBJ2-7	TRBD2	TRBV28	-	CASRTLAGSEQYF	TGTGCCAGCAGAACCCTAGCGGGAAGCGAGCAGTACTTC
TRBJ1-2	TRBD1	TRBV28	-	CASSIRTGGYGYTF	TGTGCCAGCAGTATCCGGACAGGGGGCTATGGCTACACCTTC
TRBJ1-5	TRBD1	TRBV3-1/TRBV3-2	-	CASSQDPGRGPYQPQHF	TGTGCCAGCAGCCAAGACCCCGGCAGGGGGCCTTATCAGCCCCAGCATTTT
TRBJ1-2	TRBD1	TRBV28	-	CASKETGGNYGYTF	TGTGCCAGCAAAGAGACAGGGGGCAACTATGGCTACACCTTC
TRBJ2-2	-	TRBV4-3	-	CASSPPIGGGARELFF	TGCGCCAGCAGCCCCCCAATAGGGGGGGGTGCGAGGGAGCTGTTTTTT
TRBJ1-1	-	TRBV10-2	-	CASSVGRGSEAFF	TGCGCCAGCAGTGTTGGCAGGGGCTCAGAAGCTTTCTTT
TRBJ1-2	TRBD1	TRBV5-8	-	CASSHRQGQGYGYTF	TGTGCCAGCAGCCACAGACAGGGTCAGGGCTATGGCTACACCTTC
TRBJ1-6	-	TRBV2	-	CASRSGNSPLHF	TGTGCCAGCAGGAGCGGGAATTCACCCCTCCACTTT
TRBJ2-5	-	TRBV5-1	-	CASSPGIGETQYF	TGCGCCAGCAGCCCCGGGATTGGAGAGACCCAGTACTTC
TRBJ1-2	-	TRBV11-2	-	CASSLALQEGYTF	TGTGCCAGCAGCTTAGCCCTCCAGGAAGGCTACACCTTC
TRBJ1-1	-	TRBV28	-	CASSFSLTEAFF	TGTGCCAGCAGTTTCTCCCTAACTGAAGCTTTCTTT
TRBJ2-1	-	TRBV27	-	CASSPRLFPGNEQFF	TGTGCCAGCAGTCCCCGACTCTTCCCGGGCAATGAGCAGTTCTTC
TRBJ2-7	TRBD1	TRBV7-8	-	CASTGTAHYEQYF	TGTGCCAGCACAGGGACAGCACACTACGAGCAGTACTTC
TRBJ2-1	TRBD1	TRBV2	-	CASSEATGSNEQFF	TGTGCCAGCAGTGAGGCGACAGGGAGTAATGAGCAGTTCTTC
TRBJ2-2	TRBD1	TRBV7-9	-	CASSSQAGGYTGELFF	TGTGCCAGCAGCTCCCAGGCAGGGGGCTATACCGGGGAGCTGTTTTTT
TRBJ2-7	TRBD1	TRBV4-2	-	CASSQWDRGESYEQYF	TGTGCCAGCAGCCAATGGGACAGGGGAGAGTCCTACGAGCAGTACTTC
TRBJ1-3	-	TRBV28	-	CASSLMGGGAGNTIYF	TGTGCCAGCAGTTTAATGGGGGGGGGCGCTGGAAACACCATATATTTT
TRBJ1-2	-	TRBV27	-	CASSSRQFSNYGYTF	TGTGCCAGCAGTTCCCGACAGTTTTCCAACTATGGCTACACCTTC
TRBJ2-5	TRBD2	TRBV7-2	-	CASSFSGGIEAETQYF	TGTGCCAGCAGCTTTTCGGGGGGGATCGAGGCGGAGACCCAGTACTTC
TRBJ2-2	-	TRBV6-5	-	CAAGRGQNTGELFF	TGTGCCGCAGGACGGGGACAGAACACCGGGGAGCTGTTTTTT
TRBJ2-3	-	TRBV2	-	CASSGEFSTDTQYF	TGTGCCAGCAGCGGAGAATTTAGCACAGATACGCAGTATTTT
TRBJ2-7	TRBD2	TRBV28	-	CASSLRGVVVRDYEQYF	TGTGCCAGCAGTTTACGGGGGGTAGTTGTAAGAGACTACGAGCAGTACTTC
TRBJ2-7	-	TRBV2	-	CASRLEPPVGEQYF	TGTGCCAGCAGGCTAGAGCCCCCTGTGGGCGAGCAGTACTTC
TRBJ1-6	-	TRBV9	-	CASSEAGGQYTSPLHF	TGTGCCAGCAGCGAGGCAGGTGGACAGTACACTTCACCCCTCCACTTT
TRBJ1-1	-	TRBV4-1	few	CASSQGQNTEAFF	TGCGCCAGCAGCCAAGGACAGAACACTGAAGCTTTCTTT
TRBJ1-1	-	TRBV10-1	-	CASSDNQGLKAFF	TGCGCCAGCAGTGATAATCAGGGCTTGAAAGCTTTCTTT
TRBJ2-1	-	TRBV18	-	CASSPPSGPLYNEQFF	TGTGCCAGCTCACCACCAAGCGGGCCTCTCTACAATGAGCAGTTCTTC
TRBJ2-1	-	TRBV5-1	-	CASKETGRAVQFF	TGCGCCAGCAAGGAAACAGGCAGGGCTGTGCAGTTCTTC
TRBJ1-3	TRBD1	TRBV10-3	-	CAIRTGGFGNTIYF	TGTGCCATCAGGACAGGGGGATTTGGAAACACCATATATTTT
TRBJ2-2	TRBD2	TRBV7-7	once	CASSPGGNYAGELFF	TGTGCTAGCAGCCCGGGGGGAAATTACGCCGGGGAGCTGTTTTTT
TRBJ1-2	-	TRBV2	-	CASSEAVYYGYTF	TGTGCCAGCAGTGAGGCAGTCTACTATGGCTACACCTTC
TRBJ2-7	-	TRBV6-5	-	CASSYGSPYEQYF	TGTGCCAGCAGTTACGGGAGTCCCTACGAGCAGTACTTC
TRBJ1-5	-	TRBV25-1	-	CASSGRGGYQPQHF	TGTGCCAGCAGTGGAAGGGGGGGATATCAGCCCCAGCATTTT
TRBJ1-2	TRBD1	TRBV7-8	-	CASSLGARATGQGYTF	TGTGCCAGCAGCTTAGGAGCCCGGGCGACAGGGCAGGGCTACACCTTC
TRBJ2-2	TRBD1	TRBV6-5	-	CASRTGGGNTGELFF	TGTGCCAGCAGGACAGGGGGAGGGAACACCGGGGAGCTGTTTTTT
TRBJ2-7	-	TRBV7-9	-	CASSAPDFFSYEQYF	TGTGCCAGCAGCGCCCCGGACTTCTTCTCCTACGAGCAGTACTTC
TRBJ1-3	-	TRBV4-3	-	CASSQAEGVGNTIYF	TGCGCCAGCAGCCAAGCGGAAGGGGTAGGCAACACCATATATTTT
TRBJ1-5	TRBD1	TRBV28	-	CASSPDRGGQPQHF	TGTGCCAGCAGCCCCGACAGGGGAGGGCAGCCCCAGCATTTT
TRBJ2-5	TRBD2	TRBV10-3	-	CAISDGRQETQYF	TGTGCCATCAGTGACGGGAGGCAAGAGACCCAGTACTTC
TRBJ2-5	TRBD2	TRBV2	-	CASSGLARETQYF	TGTGCCAGCAGTGGACTAGCTAGAGAGACCCAGTACTTC
TRBJ2-6	TRBD1	TRBV4-2	once	CASSPGQGASGANVLTF	TGTGCCAGCAGCCCTGGACAGGGGGCATCTGGGGCCAACGTCCTGACTTTC
TRBJ1-6	-	TRBV9	-	CASSFSWENNSPLHF	TGTGCCAGCAGCTTCTCGTGGGAGAATAATTCACCCCTCCACTTT
TRBJ1-1	-	TRBV12-2	-	CASRLARGAPNTEAFF	TGTGCAAGTCGCTTAGCGCGCGGAGCGCCGAACACTGAAGCTTTCTTT
TRBJ1-2	-	TRBV5-1	-	CASSFLPDNGYTF	TGCGCCAGCAGCTTTTTGCCCGACAATGGCTACACCTTC
TRBJ2-3	-	TRBV30	-	CAWSVGGDTQYF	TGTGCCTGGAGTGTGGGCGGGGATACGCAGTATTTT
TRBJ2-1	-	TRBV30	-	CAWRGVTPYNEQFF	TGTGCCTGGAGAGGGGTAACTCCCTACAATGAGCAGTTCTTC
TRBJ1-1	TRBD1	TRBV7-2	-	CASSYRGSAEAFF	TGTGCCAGCAGCTACAGGGGGTCGGCTGAAGCTTTCTTT
TRBJ1-2	-	TRBV27	-	CASSLFVSGGIRYGYTF	TGTGCCAGCAGTTTATTCGTATCGGGGGGAATCCGCTATGGCTACACCTTC
TRBJ2-7	TRBD2	TRBV7-8	-	CASSRGSSGSYEQYF	TGTGCCAGCAGCCGAGGATCTAGCGGGAGTTACGAGCAGTACTTC
TRBJ1-4	TRBD1	TRBV2	-	CASRETTGGTNEKLFF	TGTGCCAGCAGGGAGACTACAGGGGGCACTAATGAAAAACTGTTTTTT
TRBJ1-3	TRBD1	TRBV5-6	-	CASSSLGQGGNTIYF	TGTGCCAGCAGCTCATTAGGACAGGGTGGAAACACCATATATTTT
TRBJ1-2	TRBD1	TRBV6-6	-	CASSYQGESNYGYTF	TGTGCCAGCAGTTACCAGGGGGAATCTAACTATGGCTACACCTTC
TRBJ2-6	-	TRBV7-2	once	CASRRGGGSGANVLTF	TGTGCCAGCCGGAGGGGGGGAGGCTCTGGGGCCAACGTCCTGACTTTC
TRBJ2-3	-	TRBV12-5	once	CASGLGTSTDTQYF	TGTGCTAGTGGTCTCGGGACTAGCACAGATACGCAGTATTTT
TRBJ2-1	-	TRBV28	-	CASSGQGPASGINEQFF	TGTGCCAGCAGTGGACAGGGCCCGGCGAGCGGGATCAATGAGCAGTTCTTC
TRBJ1-5	TRBD1	TRBV19	once	CASGQGNNQPQHF	TGTGCCAGCGGACAGGGAAACAATCAGCCCCAGCATTTT